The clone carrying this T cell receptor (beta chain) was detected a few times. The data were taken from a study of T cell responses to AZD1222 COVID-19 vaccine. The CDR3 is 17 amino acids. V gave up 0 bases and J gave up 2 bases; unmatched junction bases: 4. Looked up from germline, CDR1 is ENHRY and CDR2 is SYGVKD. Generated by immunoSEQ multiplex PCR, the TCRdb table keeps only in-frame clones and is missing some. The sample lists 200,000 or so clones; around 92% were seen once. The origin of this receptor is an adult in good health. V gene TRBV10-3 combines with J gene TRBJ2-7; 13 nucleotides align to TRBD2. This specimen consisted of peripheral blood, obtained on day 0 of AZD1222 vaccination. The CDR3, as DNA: TGTGCCATCAGTGAGTCTCTACTAGCGGGAGGGCCCTACGAGCAGTACTTC. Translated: CAISESLLAGGPYEQYF.